The 27 T cell receptor beta chains listed next were all sequenced from one sample in a study of shared clonotypes between healthy human individuals. TCRdb's table, derived via immunoSEQ multiplex PCR, lists solely in-frame clones and lacks some. The data contain 1.5 million to 1.9 million clones, 95% to 99% of them seen just once; the ten biggest clones take up about 0.4%. Sequencing used naive CD4+ T cells sorted from blood. Subset of the sample: CD45RA+ positively selected. These receptors were obtained from a man aged 30 to 39 in good health.

The V and J genes are TRBV5-8 and TRBJ1-5; TRBD1 aligns across 7 bases. CDR1 is SGHTS and CDR2 is YDEGEE in the germline V gene. The CDR3 runs 17 residues. V was pared by 2 bases and J by 7 bases, with 15 bases of the junction left unmatched. The CDR3, as DNA: TGTGCCAGCAGCTTCAGACAGGGTGGGGATTCGAGGCAGCCCCAGCATTTT. Protein product: CASSFRQGGDSRQPQHF.

CDR3 residues: CSVEDPRTSGSSNEQFF. For the CDR3, the DNA is TGCAGCGTTGAAGATCCTCGGACTAGCGGGAGCAGCAATGAGCAGTTCTTC. The V call is TRBV29-1, the J call TRBJ2-1, with 13 bases identical to TRBD2. V was pared by 0 bases and J by 6 bases, with 8 bases of the junction left unmatched. Germline values: CDR1 SQVTM, CDR2 ANQGSEA. The CDR3 sequence is 17 residues long.

The chain has TRBV18 and TRBJ2-1, with TRBD2 identical over 13 bases. The CDR3 has 19 amino acids. Germline V CDR1 and CDR2: KGHSH, LQKENI. Losses at the gene ends were 4 bases for V and 0 bases for J; bases not matched to a gene: 9. The CDR3 nucleotides are TGTGCCAGCTCACTCGGACTAGCGGGAGCCCTGAGCTCCTACAATGAGCAGTTCTTC. It is translated as CASSLGLAGALSSYNEQFF.

The chain carries TRBV7-2 and TRBJ1-5; 12 bases match TRBD1. With V trimmed by 5 bases and J by 0 bases, 8 bases remained unmatched. The CDR3 is 18 residues long. CDR1 is SGHTA and CDR2 is FQGNSA in the germline V gene. The CDR3 DNA reads TGTGCCAGCAGCCAGGGGACAGGGGGCCCCTATAGCAATCAGCCCCAGCATTTT. This sequence encodes CASSQGTGGPYSNQPQHF. The whole variable domain, remainder taken from reference TRBV7-2 and TRBJ1-5, is GAGVSQSPSNKVTEKGKDVELRCDPISGHTALYWYRQSLGQGLEFLIYFQGNSAPDKSGLPSDRFSAERTGGSVSTLTIQRTQQEDSAVYLCASSQGTGGPYSNQPQHFGDGTRLSIL.

This sequence joins TRBV7-9 and TRBJ1-3; 8 nucleotides match TRBD1. The V gene's germline CDR1 is SEHNR and CDR2 FQNEAQ (reference sequence). This CDR3 spans 17 amino acids. The V and J ends lost 3 bases and 1 base, in that order; junction bases with no gene match: 8. CDR3 residues: CASSFRGRGVSGNTIYF. CDR3 in DNA: TGTGCCAGCAGCTTCAGGGGGCGCGGGGTGTCTGGAAACACCATATATTTT.

The V gene is TRBV6-6, the J gene TRBJ1-1; D not resolved. Trimming shortened V by 5 bases and J by 4 bases, and 11 bases separated the two germline ends. Per the germline V gene, CDR1 is MNHNY and CDR2 is SVGAGI (reference sequence). The CDR3 is made up of 13 amino acids. This CDR3 reads CASSITDGTEAFF. DNA for the CDR3: TGTGCCAGCAGTATTACGGATGGCACTGAAGCTTTCTTT.

V gene TRBV19 combines with J gene TRBJ2-7, with 9 nucleotides matching TRBD2. Trimming took 5 bases from V and 4 from J; bases not matched to a gene: 6. Germline V gene data show CDR1 as LNHDA and CDR2 as SQIVND (reference sequence). There are 14 residues in the CDR3. CDR3 sequence reads: CASSRREGEYEQYF. For the CDR3, the DNA is TGTGCCAGTAGTCGGCGGGAGGGCGAGTACGAGCAGTACTTC.

The CDR3 DNA follows: TGTGCCAGCAGCGTATATGGTGACTCCTACAATGAGCAGTTCTTC. This encodes CASSVYGDSYNEQFF. The chain uses TRBV9 and TRBJ2-1; D unclear. Germline V CDR1 and CDR2: SGDLS, YYNGEE. This CDR3 is built from 15 residues. V lost 1 base, J lost 0 bases, and 8 bases lay in between.

The genes are TRBV2 and TRBJ2-7, with 8 bases fitting TRBD2. The V segment lost 6 bases and the J segment 7 bases; nucleotides outside the gene matches: 17. This CDR3 is 16 amino acids long. In germline, CDR1 is SNHLY, CDR2 FYNNEI. The CDR3 sequence: CASRELVQRERVEQYF. CDR3 coding DNA: TGTGCCAGCAGAGAACTTGTCCAGCGGGAGAGAGTGGAGCAGTACTTC.

V is TRBV15 and J is TRBJ1-5; 9 bases are a match to TRBD1. V shed 7 bases and J 4 bases; nucleotides not matched to a gene: 8. The CDR3 is 15 residues long. Germline assignment: CDR1 LNHNV and CDR2 YYDKDF (reference sequence). CDR3: CATNQDRGGNQPQHF. CDR3 nucleotides: TGTGCCACCAACCAGGACAGGGGAGGGAATCAGCCCCAGCATTTT.

This clone was seen only once. V and J are TRBV7-6 and TRBJ2-7, with D tentatively TRBD1 (5 bases). The CDR3 is 15 amino acids. The germline V gene encodes CDR1 SGHVS and CDR2 FNYEAQ. V lost 0 bases and J lost 0, with 9 bases in between. CDR3 sequence (DNA): TGTGCCAGCAGCTTAGCGGGGCCGGCCTCCTACGAGCAGTACTTC. Its protein is CASSLAGPASYEQYF.

This clone has just one count. J is TRBJ2-7 and V is TRBV6-5; 12 nucleotides align to TRBD2. The germline V gene has CDR1 MNHEY and CDR2 SVGAGI. The CDR3 totals 15 residues. The V segment lost 4 bases and the J segment 4 bases; nucleotides outside the gene matches: 5. The CDR3 loop reads CASSSLAGGPYEQYF. CDR3 nucleotide sequence: TGTGCCAGCAGTTCACTAGCGGGAGGACCTTACGAGCAGTACTTC.

Regarding this clone: It is unclear where the CDR3 begins or ends on the DNA, so no DNA is shown, and the CDR3 is as TCRdb lists it. The chain carries TRBV6-6 and TRBJ1-4. The germline V gene encodes CDR1 MNHNY and CDR2 SVGAGI (reference sequence). The CDR3 adds up to 14 amino acids, both ends counted. This CDR3 is CASILDGTNEKLFF.

This rearrangement joins TRBV9 to TRBJ2-2; possibly TRBD1 for D (5 bases). Germline CDR1 reads SGDLS; CDR2 reads YYNGEE. CDR3 length: 13 residues. Trimming took 5 bases from V and 7 from J, leaving 12 bases between them. CDR3 coding DNA: TGTGCCAGCAGAGAACGGACAAACGGGGAGCTGTTTTTT. Encoded protein: CASRERTNGELFF.

The chain recombines TRBV5-1 with TRBJ2-2; 11 positions match TRBD2. Germline V gives CDR1 SGHRS, CDR2 YFSETQ. The CDR3 sequence is 14 residues long. The trim removed 5 bases at V and 6 bases at J, leaving 3 bases unmatched. The chain's CDR3 is CASRLAGEAGELFF. CDR3 bases: TGCGCCAGCAGACTAGCGGGAGAGGCCGGGGAGCTGTTTTTT.

This chain connects TRBV4-3 to TRBJ2-3; D is unclear. V gave up 1 base and J gave up 5 bases, with 16 bases separating them. The germline V gene has CDR1 LGHNA and CDR2 YSLEER. The CDR3 totals 16 residues. The CDR3 is CASSQVVNPLGDTQYF. The CDR3 nucleotides are TGCGCCAGCAGCCAAGTCGTAAACCCGCTGGGAGATACGCAGTATTTT.

This clone occurred once. The J gene is TRBJ1-1, the V gene TRBV5-1; D is possibly TRBD1 (6 bases). Trimming took off 1 base at V and 5 bases at J, with 15 bases between the two ends. CDR1 and CDR2 (germline): SGHRS, YFSETQ. This CDR3 comprises 15 residues. CDR3 bases: TGCGCCAGCAGCTTGTTACAGGGCTCGGGGACTGAAGCTTTCTTT. Translation gives CASSLLQGSGTEAFF.

The V and J genes are TRBV16 and TRBJ2-7; D is possibly TRBD2 (6 bases). Germline lookup yields CDR1 KGHSY and CDR2 FQNENV. The CDR3 sequence is 15 residues long. V shed 0 bases and J shed 0 bases, with 9 bases lying between them. In DNA form, the CDR3 reads TGTGCCAGCAGCCAATCGCGGGACTTCTCCTACGAGCAGTACTTC. Protein product: CASSQSRDFSYEQYF.

This clone was seen a single time. The CDR3 here is CASSSISGRLEQYF. CDR3 nucleotide sequence: TGTGCCAGCAGTTCCATCAGCGGGAGACTCGAGCAGTACTTC. V and J are TRBV28 and TRBJ2-7, with TRBD2 identical over 8 bases. From germline, CDR1 is MDHEN and CDR2 SYDVKM. CDR3 length: 14 residues. Trimming cost V 4 bases and J 6 bases; bases outside gene matches: 8.

The count of this clone is one. The V gene is TRBV5-6, the J gene TRBJ2-7, with a possible D match to TRBD1 (6 bases). Germline V gene lookup returns CDR1 SGHDT and CDR2 YYEEEE. This CDR3 is 13 amino acids long. V lost 2 bases and J 2 bases, leaving 8 bases between the germline ends. CDR3 in DNA: TGTGCCAGCAGCTTCAACAGGGCCTACGAGCAGTACTTC. It is translated as CASSFNRAYEQYF.

The chain combines TRBV7-8 with TRBJ2-7; TRBD2 agrees at 7 bases. V was clipped by 0 bases and J by 2 bases; unmatched bases: 13. CDR1 and CDR2 from the germline V gene are SGHVS and FQNEAQ. The CDR3 totals 18 residues. The CDR3 DNA reads as TGTGCCAGCAGCTTAGCGGTCGTAGCCGGGAGGACCGCCTACGAGCAGTACTTC. Amino acid sequence: CASSLAVVAGRTAYEQYF.

The V and J genes are TRBV6-5 and TRBJ2-7; D not certain. This CDR3 is built from 15 residues. Germline CDR1 reads MNHEY; CDR2 reads SVGAGI. V gave up 5 bases and J gave up 4 bases, with 18 bases separating them. For the CDR3, the DNA is TGTGCCAGCAGTCCTCCTGGGTTACCTGGGTACGAGCAGTACTTC. Translating gives CASSPPGLPGYEQYF.

The chain carries TRBV6-4 and TRBJ1-5, with D maybe TRBD1 (6 bases). In germline, CDR1 is MRHNA, CDR2 SNTAGT. The V end was cut by 2 bases, the J end by 4 bases, with 21 bases between. There are 18 residues in the CDR3. The CDR3 region is CASSDVLGDTKFNQPQHF. Here the CDR3 DNA reads TGTGCCAGCAGTGACGTTCTTGGGGACACAAAGTTTAATCAGCCCCAGCATTTT.

This clone was detected only once. This sequence joins TRBV30 and TRBJ2-1; 10 nucleotides align to TRBD2. The CDR3 consists of 16 residues. V lost 0 bases to trimming and J lost 2 bases; unmatched junction nucleotides: 4. Germline assignment: CDR1 GTSNPN and CDR2 SVGIG (reference sequence). Written as DNA, the CDR3 is TGTGCCTGGAGTGTCTATAGCGGGAGGCCCTACAATGAGCAGTTCTTC. It translates to CAWSVYSGRPYNEQFF. Using reference TRBV30 and TRBJ2-1 for the parts outside the CDR3, the full variable domain is SQTIHQWPATLVQPVGSPLSLECTVEGTSNPNLYWYRQAAGRGLQLLFYSVGIGQISSEVPQNLSASRPQDRQFILSSKKLLLSDSGFYLCAWSVYSGRPYNEQFFGPGTRLTVL.

The chain has TRBV25-1 and TRBJ2-7; TRBD2 aligns across 9 bases. The CDR3 is made up of 15 amino acids. V gave up 9 bases and J gave up 6 bases; unmatched junction bases: 15. CDR1 and CDR2 (germline): MGHDK, SYGVNS. The CDR3 bases are TGTGCCAGACGACCTAGCGGGAAGCGATTCCTCGAGCAGTACTTC. Its protein is CARRPSGKRFLEQYF.

The J gene is TRBJ2-5, the V gene TRBV5-1, with a weak D call TRBD2 (6 bases). Germline loops: CDR1 SGHRS, CDR2 YFSETQ. The CDR3 spans 15 residues. Trimming cost V 4 bases and J 4 bases, with 17 bases left between them. For the CDR3, the DNA is TGCGCCAGCAGCCTGGGCGGTAGCGGCGGAGAGACCCAGTACTTC. Amino acids: CASSLGGSGGETQYF.

The rearrangement uses TRBV11-2 and TRBJ2-7; 9 bases are a match to TRBD1. Germline loops: CDR1 SGHAT, CDR2 FQNNGV. The CDR3 has 15 amino acids. The V segment lost 1 base and the J segment 2 bases; nucleotides outside the gene matches: 3. The CDR3 coding sequence is TGTGCCAGCAGCTTAGGAGGACAGGGGACCTACGAGCAGTACTTC. Translated, it gives CASSLGGQGTYEQYF.